Below are 10 T cell receptor beta chains sequenced from a single sample in a study of glioma-infiltrating T cells after dendritic cell vaccination. Profiled with immunoSEQ multiplex PCR; TCRdb holds only in-frame clones, not every one. This sample has about 64,000 clones, with 82% found just once. Specimen: blood, collected before dendritic cell vaccination. The source of these receptors is a human donor with glioblastoma.

A few counts support this clone. This chain links TRBV10-3 with TRBJ2-5, with a weak D call TRBD1 (6 bases). The assigned J gene may be wrong: the sequence end matches TRBJ2-7 better. This CDR3 spans 17 amino acids. The germline CDR1 and CDR2 sequences are ENHRY and SYGVKD. CDR3 nucleotide sequence: TGTGCCATCAGTGAGTCTTCTTGGGGGCACCCTTCCTACGAGCAGTACTTC. Translating gives CAISESSWGHPSYEQYF.

This clone was seen a single time. The genes are TRBV5-1 and TRBJ2-3, with 14 positions matching TRBD2. With 4 bases clipped from V and 4 bases from J, the junction kept 2 bases outside the gene matches. CDR3 length equals 15 residues. Germline V gene data show CDR1 as SGHRS and CDR2 as YFSETQ. The CDR3 here is CASSTTSGGADTQYF. The CDR3 DNA follows: TGCGCCAGCAGCACGACTAGCGGGGGGGCAGATACGCAGTATTTT.

The CDR3 sequence is CASSLDPQGNTEAFF. The CDR3 DNA follows: TGCGCCAGCAGCTTGGACCCACAGGGGAACACTGAAGCTTTCTTT. The rearrangement joins TRBV5-1 to TRBJ1-1; possible D gene TRBD1, 6 bases. Germline V gives CDR1 SGHRS, CDR2 YFSETQ. This CDR3 is 15 amino acids long. Trimming cost V 0 bases and J 1 base, with 10 bases left between them.

The chain joins TRBV5-8 to TRBJ1-5; no firm D call. This CDR3 spans 12 amino acids. CDR1 is SGHTS, CDR2 YDEGEE, per germline. Trimming took off 0 bases at V and 5 bases at J, with 3 bases between the two ends. The CDR3 sequence: CASSLVDQPQHF. In DNA form, the CDR3 reads TGTGCCAGCAGCTTGGTCGATCAGCCCCAGCATTTT.

The rearrangement links TRBV7-6 to TRBJ2-7; TRBD1 agrees at 7 bases. The trim removed 4 bases at V and 4 bases at J, leaving 1 base unmatched. Germline V gene data show CDR1 as SGHVS and CDR2 as FNYEAQ. The length of the CDR3 is 12 residues. The CDR3 coding sequence is TGTGCCAGCAGCTGGGGACAGTACGAGCAGTACTTC. This codes for CASSWGQYEQYF.

This chain joins TRBV6-6 and TRBJ2-5, with TRBD2 as a possible D gene (6 bases). This CDR3 has 14 residues. CDR1 and CDR2 from the germline V gene are MNHNY and SVGAGI (reference sequence). Trimming stripped 6 bases from V and 1 base from J, with 12 bases between. This chain's CDR3 is CASSRPGVQETQYF. The CDR3 DNA reads as TGTGCCAGCAGCCGCCCGGGAGTCCAAGAGACCCAGTACTTC.

The J gene is TRBJ2-3, the V gene TRBV11-2; 8 positions agree with TRBD1. V lost 4 bases to trimming and J lost 7 bases; unmatched junction nucleotides: 10. This CDR3 is 15 amino acids long. Germline-derived CDR1 and CDR2 are SGHAT and FQNNGV. The CDR3 spells CASSWGQATLNTQYF. CDR3 sequence (DNA): TGTGCCAGCAGCTGGGGACAGGCCACCCTAAATACGCAGTATTTT.

This sequence joins TRBV19 and TRBJ2-7, with TRBD1 identical over 8 bases. Germline CDR1 and CDR2: LNHDA and SQIVND (reference sequence). V shed 1 base and J 2 bases; nucleotides not matched to a gene: 10. This CDR3 is 17 amino acids long. CDR3 sequence: CASSIGQTGTGAYEQYF. In DNA form, the CDR3 reads TGTGCCAGTAGTATAGGCCAGACCGGGACAGGCGCCTACGAGCAGTACTTC.

The rearrangement links TRBV14 to TRBJ1-2, with 9 bases aligning to TRBD1. V lost 4 bases to trimming and J lost 6 bases; unmatched junction nucleotides: 6. Germline CDR1 reads SGHDN; CDR2 reads FVKESK. CDR3 size: 14 residues. DNA for the CDR3: TGTGCCAGCAGCCGCTCTAGACAGGGGGATGGCTACACCTTC. It translates to CASSRSRQGDGYTF.

This sequence joins TRBV6-6 and TRBJ2-7; the match to TRBD2 covers 9 bases. The germline gives CDR1 MNHNY, CDR2 SVGAGI (reference sequence). The CDR3 is made up of 15 amino acids. J gave up 9 bases and V 4 bases, and 13 bases lay outside the gene matches. CDR3 nucleotides: TGTGCCAGCAGTTTACCGGGCTCGGGACTAGCCGCGCAGTACTTC. Translated: CASSLPGSGLAAQYF.